Detailed here is one TCR beta chain. The target of this receptor is not known. No per-base quality is available; no much larger clone lies one base away. The data were taken from a study of blood T cell repertoires in COVID-19 (TCRdb year 2020). In the study overall: The collaborator samples originated in the United States, Italy and Spain and spanned the acute and convalescent phases of COVID-19. Subjects who had been exposed to COVID-19, were actively infected with it, or had recovered from it provided the deeply sampled blood TCRbeta repertoires that made up the dataset. A freely available public database, intended as a resource for researchers studying the immune response to SARS-CoV-2, is where the repertoires were released. Sample metadata almost always included a de-identified subject ID, COVID-19 status, age in years and sex. The material from the prospective study consisted of cDNA or gDNA derived from T cells, B-cell-depleted T cells, or PBMCs. The samples were drawn from the first 160 participants of the ongoing ImmuneRACE study and from 950 to 1,500 subjects provided by 6 global collaborators. Where available, HLA class I and class II types were obtained from metadata supplied by the sample provider rather than from assay-based typing. What the work shows at the level of the full study, not this receptor alone: Clinical and demographic metadata were provided uncurated, with the amount varying by source and participant.

Each collaborating institution followed its own protocols to collect whole blood in K2EDTA tubes. For TCRbeta analysis, collaborators shipped samples in one of three forms: frozen whole blood, isolated PBMCs, or DNA extracted from either of those sample types. V is trimmed back by 1 base and J by 6 bases, and the junction contains 13 bases that no gene match accounts for. Per the germline V gene, KGHDR is the CDR1 and SFDVKD is the CDR2. From the cysteine up to the phenylalanine, the CDR3 has a length of 17 residues. Only the CDR3 part of the read is kept: 51 bases, read in frame from the first base. The immunoSEQ Assay, a bias-controlled multiplex PCR, was used to amplify TCRbeta CDR3 regions from genomic DNA. Per the source publication's procedure: The number of nucleated cells in each sample was estimated from the amplification of reference gene primers within the assay. To quantify the absolute abundance of each unique TCRbeta CDR3 rearrangement, sequence reads were collapsed and filtered. For each sample, productive Simpson clonality was calculated as the square root of Simpson's diversity index across productive rearrangements. In TCRdb, the immuneACCESS table is reduced to in-frame sequences with V and J assigned. These tables do not hold every clone; where another copy was compared, an unresolved V gene accounts for under half, and the others remain unexplained. V, J and clone size reflect that table, while D and trimming were determined from the DNA. In this sample the table shows 70,000 to 80,000 clones, 75% to 90% of which occur a single time. Approximately 32% of the sample belongs to the ten largest clones.

The sample taken for sequencing was peripheral blood. The sequence links TRBV24-1 to TRBJ2-7, with 8 bases aligning to TRBD1. This receptor was taken from a woman older than 75 with active or convalescent COVID-19. The DNA sequence is given as TGTGCCACCAGTGATTTAGCCGCGGACAGGGCGGGAATCGAGCAGTACTTC. Its protein is CATSDLAADRAGIEQYF.